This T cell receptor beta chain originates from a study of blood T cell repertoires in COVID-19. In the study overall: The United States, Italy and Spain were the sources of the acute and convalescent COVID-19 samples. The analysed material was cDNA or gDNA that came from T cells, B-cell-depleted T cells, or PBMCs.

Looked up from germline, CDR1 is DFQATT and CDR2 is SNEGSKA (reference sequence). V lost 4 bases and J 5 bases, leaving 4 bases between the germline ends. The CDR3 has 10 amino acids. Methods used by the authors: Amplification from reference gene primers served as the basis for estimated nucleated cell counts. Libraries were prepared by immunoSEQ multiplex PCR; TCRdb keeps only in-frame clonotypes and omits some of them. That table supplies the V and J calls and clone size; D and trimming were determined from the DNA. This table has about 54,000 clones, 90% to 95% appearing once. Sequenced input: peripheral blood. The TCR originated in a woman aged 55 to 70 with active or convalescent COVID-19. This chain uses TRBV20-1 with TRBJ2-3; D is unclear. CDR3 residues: CSAIKDTQYF. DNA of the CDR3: TGCAGTGCTATAAAAGATACGCAGTATTTT.